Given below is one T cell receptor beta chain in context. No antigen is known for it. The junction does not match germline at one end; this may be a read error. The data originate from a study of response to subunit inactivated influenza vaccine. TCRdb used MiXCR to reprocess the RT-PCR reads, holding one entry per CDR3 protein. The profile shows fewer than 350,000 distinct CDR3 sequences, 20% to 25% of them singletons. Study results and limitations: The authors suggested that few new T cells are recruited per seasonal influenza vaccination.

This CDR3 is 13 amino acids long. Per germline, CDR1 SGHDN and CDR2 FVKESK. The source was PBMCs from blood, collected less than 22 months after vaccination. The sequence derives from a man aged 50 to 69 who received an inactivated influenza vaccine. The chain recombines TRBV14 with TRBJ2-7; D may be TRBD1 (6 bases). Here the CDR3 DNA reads TGTGCCAGCAGCCAAGCATTGATAACAGGGAGAATGTTC. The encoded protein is CASSQALITGRMF.